A single T cell receptor beta chain is shown here with its context. This clonotype was seen repeatedly, ten times or more. Its binding antigen is unknown. One base away there is no much larger clone; base qualities are not given. The germline V gene (reference sequence) specifies DFQATT as CDR1 and SNEGSKA as CDR2. Unmatched junction bases come to 21, with V trimmed by 7 bases and J by 1 base. Inclusive of the bounding cysteine and phenylalanine, the CDR3 is 19 residues long. Of the read, only the CDR3 DNA is kept; its 57 bases are in frame from base 1. A history of other malignancies or of prior chemotherapy or radiotherapy was absent in all patients, and node-negative disease was shown on CT and PET/CT in all patients. At each of the two time points, about 6.3 milliliters of peripheral venous blood were collected into EDTA tubes. Ficoll-Paque Plus density-gradient centrifugation was used to isolate PBMCs. Right after collection, samples were kept at -80 degrees C until analysis.

This entry belongs to a study of prognosis after radiotherapy for stage I lung cancer (TCRdb year 2021). A note on the overall study: Around 18 stage I NSCLC patients were enrolled in Nanjing, China, between April 2018 and January 2019. Among the enrolled patients, roughly 14 had newly diagnosed primary stage I lung tumors, while about 5 had oligometastatic NSCLC following surgical resection of the primary tumor. All patients were considered medically inoperable, owing to comorbidities in about 13 and refusal of surgery in about 7. Ages in the cohort of approximately 13 men and a handful of women ranged from about 50 to 85 years, with a median of 74. Squamous cell carcinoma histology was identified in roughly seven patients, and adenocarcinoma histology was identified in under 15 patients. Image-guided IMRT or VMAT was used to deliver SBRT in 3 to 5 fractions at a biologically effective dose of at least 100 Gy. SBRT was not combined with any concurrent therapy in any patient. After SBRT, distant metastases developed in four of the 19 patients at a median of around seven months, while the remaining 15 patients had no significant progression. The study profiled peripheral blood TCR beta repertoires from stage I NSCLC patients before and after stereotactic body radiotherapy and related them to distant failure. For each of the roughly 19 patients, one blood sample was taken before SBRT and one after, so the study sequenced about 40 samples in total. Results and caveats for the whole study, not just this receptor: After SBRT, the count of unique TCR clones dropped from a median of roughly 9,300 beforehand to nearly 7,000 afterward (Wilcoxon paired P=0.011). Whether the expanded TCR clones were tumor-specific was not determined. Differences in TRBV and TRBJ usage frequencies by metastasis status were reportedly observed in two V genes at baseline and in ten or so V and two J genes after SBRT. Post-SBRT Shannon entropy and its change from baseline were lower in patients who developed distant metastases; baseline Shannon entropy was not associated with metastases. No adjustment for multiple comparisons was applied to any of the reported P values. Limitations of the study included a small cohort and short follow-up, and the study findings need independent validation.

Two rounds of multiplex PCR on genomic DNA were used to amplify the TCR beta CDR3 region. In the first PCR round, primers specific to each TRBV and TRBJ gene were used, and the primer sequences were filed in Chinese patent CN105087789A. Universal primers were used in the second PCR round. The Roche High Pure PCR Template Preparation Kit was used to extract genomic DNA from frozen PBMCs. The libraries underwent paired-end sequencing with 151 bp reads on an Illumina HiSeq 3000. Per the source publication's procedure: Raw reads lacking the multiplex PCR primer sequences were removed with CutAdapt. Using PEAR, the high-quality paired reads were merged into contigs. By alignment to reference sequences, MiXCR assigned TRB V, D and J gene segments to each contig. CDR3 sequences were clustered by base quality and sequence similarity to remove sequencing errors. Shannon entropy normalized by the natural log of productive TCR sequence number was used as the measure of diversity. Clonality was computed as one minus the ratio of Shannon entropy to the natural log of the number of unique clonotypes. Progression-free survival cut-offs for repertoire metrics were chosen using the Youden index of ROC curves, with analyses run in R 3.5.3. Clones were called with MiXCR by TCRdb after fastp trimmed the public reads at Q25, and only in-frame beta chains were retained. Every entry covers one CDR3 protein and lists the most common genes and DNA from its rows. The authors' filters were not applied to this entry. A total of almost 40,000 distinct CDR3 sequences appear in this sample, roughly a quarter of them only once. Together, the top ten hold 25% of the sample.

The TCR was taken from a donor over 45 with non-small cell lung cancer. The material was PBMCs, obtained before or after stereotactic body radiation therapy (not recorded which). This chain joins TRBV20-1 to TRBJ2-3, and 9 junctional nucleotides match TRBD2. The sequenced DNA is TGCAGTGGCGGCCTCTTTTGGGCGGGGGGGCGTAGTGGCACAGATACGCAGTATTTT. This is translated as CSGGLFWAGGRSGTDTQYF.